The clone carrying this T cell receptor beta chain was counted at least ten times. The CDR3 sequence is 16 residues long. V was cut by 8 bases and J by 1 base, with 20 bases left in between. Per germline, CDR1 SNHLY and CDR2 FYNNEI. This record comes from a study of regulatory T cells in long-lasting Graves disease. Time point given: newly diagnosed GD, antithyroid drugs for less than 3 months. The TCR library used RNA extracted from PBMCs. Library construction for TCR beta used iRepertoire HTBI primers and Arm-PCR of CDR3 regions. TCRdb reprocessed the multiplex PCR reads via MiXCR and lists one record per CDR3 protein. The sample holds approximately 350,000 distinct CDR3 sequences, 16% seen once. The same specimen was also included in a second study, on T cells in Graves' hyperthyroidism and ophthalmopathy.

The sample in question was peripheral blood mononuclear cells (PBMCs), obtained at new diagnosis, from a patient treated with antithyroid drugs. The chain links TRBV2 to TRBJ1-2; perhaps TRBD1 as D (6 bases). This clonotype was sampled from a man aged 35 to 55 with Graves disease. Here the CDR3 reads CASRATGHPINYGYTF. The CDR3 nucleotides read TGTGCCAGCCGAGCGACGGGACATCCAATTAACTATGGCTACACCTTC.